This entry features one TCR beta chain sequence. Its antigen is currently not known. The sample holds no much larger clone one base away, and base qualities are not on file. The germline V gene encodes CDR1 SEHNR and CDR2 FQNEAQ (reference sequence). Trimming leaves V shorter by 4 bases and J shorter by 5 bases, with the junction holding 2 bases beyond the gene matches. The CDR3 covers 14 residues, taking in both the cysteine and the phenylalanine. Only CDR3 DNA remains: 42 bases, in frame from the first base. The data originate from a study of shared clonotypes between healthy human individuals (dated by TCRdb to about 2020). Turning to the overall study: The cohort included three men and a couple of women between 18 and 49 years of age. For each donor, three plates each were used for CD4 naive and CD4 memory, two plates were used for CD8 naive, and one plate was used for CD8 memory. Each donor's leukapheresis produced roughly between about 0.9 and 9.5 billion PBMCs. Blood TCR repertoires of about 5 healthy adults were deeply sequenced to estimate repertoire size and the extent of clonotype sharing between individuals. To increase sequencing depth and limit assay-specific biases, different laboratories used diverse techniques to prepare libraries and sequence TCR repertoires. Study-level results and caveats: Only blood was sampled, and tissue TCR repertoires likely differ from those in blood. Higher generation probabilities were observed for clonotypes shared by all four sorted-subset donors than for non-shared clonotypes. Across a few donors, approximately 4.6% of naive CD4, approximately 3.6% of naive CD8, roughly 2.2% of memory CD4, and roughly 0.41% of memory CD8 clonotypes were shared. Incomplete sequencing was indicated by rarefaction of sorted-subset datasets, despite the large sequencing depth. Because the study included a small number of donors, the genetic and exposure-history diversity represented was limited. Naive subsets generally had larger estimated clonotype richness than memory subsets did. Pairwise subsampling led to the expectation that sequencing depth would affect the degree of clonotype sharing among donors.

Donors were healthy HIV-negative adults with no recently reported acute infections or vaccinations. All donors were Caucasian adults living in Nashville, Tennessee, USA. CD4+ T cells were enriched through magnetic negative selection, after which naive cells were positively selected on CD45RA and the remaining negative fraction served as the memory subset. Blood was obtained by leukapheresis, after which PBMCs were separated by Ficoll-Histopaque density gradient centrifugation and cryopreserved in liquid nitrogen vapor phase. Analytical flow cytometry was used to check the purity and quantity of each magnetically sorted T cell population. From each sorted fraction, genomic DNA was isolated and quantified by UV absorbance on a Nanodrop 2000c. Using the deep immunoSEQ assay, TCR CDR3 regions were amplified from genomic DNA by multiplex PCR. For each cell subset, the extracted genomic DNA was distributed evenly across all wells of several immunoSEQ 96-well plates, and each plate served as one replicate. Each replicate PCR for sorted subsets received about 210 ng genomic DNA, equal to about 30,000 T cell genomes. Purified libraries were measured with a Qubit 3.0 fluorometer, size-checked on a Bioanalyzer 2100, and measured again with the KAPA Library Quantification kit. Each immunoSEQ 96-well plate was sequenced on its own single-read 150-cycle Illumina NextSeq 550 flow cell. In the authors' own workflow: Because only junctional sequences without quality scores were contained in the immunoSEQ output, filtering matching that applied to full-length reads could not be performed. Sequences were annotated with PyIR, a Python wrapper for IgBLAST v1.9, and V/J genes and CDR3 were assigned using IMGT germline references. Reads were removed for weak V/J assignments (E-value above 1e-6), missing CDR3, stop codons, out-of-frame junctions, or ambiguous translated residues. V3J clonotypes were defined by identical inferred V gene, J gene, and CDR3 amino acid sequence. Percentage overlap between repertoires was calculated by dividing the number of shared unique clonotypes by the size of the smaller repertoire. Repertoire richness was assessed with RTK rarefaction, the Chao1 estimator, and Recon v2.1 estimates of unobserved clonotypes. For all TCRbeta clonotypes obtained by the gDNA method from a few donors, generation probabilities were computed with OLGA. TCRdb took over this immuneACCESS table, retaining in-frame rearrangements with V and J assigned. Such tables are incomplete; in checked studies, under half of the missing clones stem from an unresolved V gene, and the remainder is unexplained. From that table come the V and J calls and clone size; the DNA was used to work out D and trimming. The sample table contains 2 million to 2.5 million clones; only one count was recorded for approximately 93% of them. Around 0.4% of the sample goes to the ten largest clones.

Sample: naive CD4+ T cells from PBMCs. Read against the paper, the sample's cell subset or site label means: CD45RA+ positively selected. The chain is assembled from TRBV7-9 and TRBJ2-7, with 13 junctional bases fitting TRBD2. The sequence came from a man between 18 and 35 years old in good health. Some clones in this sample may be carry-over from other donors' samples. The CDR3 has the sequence CASSSGTSGNEQYF. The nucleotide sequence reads TGTGCCAGCAGCTCGGGGACTAGCGGGAACGAGCAGTACTTC.